Described below is a single T cell receptor (beta chain) sequence and its context. V was pared by 11 bases and J by 6 bases, with 9 bases of the junction left unmatched. The CDR3 spans 14 residues. Germline V gene sequence: CDR1 ENHRY, CDR2 SYGVKD. The sample is drawn from a study of blood T cell repertoires in COVID-19. Study-wide context: Samples representing acute and convalescent COVID-19 were sourced from the United States, Italy and Spain.

Per the original methods: Estimates of nucleated cell counts were drawn from the amplification of reference gene primers. Sequencing was performed with immunoSEQ multiplex PCR; in TCRdb, only in-frame clones are kept and a portion is missing. V and J calls and clone size come straight from that table; D and trimming were deduced from the DNA. The sample has 110,000 or so clones, about 89% seen once. Sequenced input: peripheral blood. The rearrangement links TRBV10-3 to TRBJ2-1, with TRBD2 matching 11 bases. This TCR was sampled from a human donor with acute or convalescent COVID-19. The donor label of this sample is uncertain. The CDR3 sequence: CAGNSGRDPNEQFF. CDR3 in DNA: TGTGCCGGCAATAGCGGGAGGGACCCCAATGAGCAGTTCTTC.